Listed below are T cell receptor beta chains from one sample, sequenced in a study of blood T cell repertoires in COVID-19. The repertoire was sequenced with immunoSEQ multiplex PCR; TCRdb's copy has only in-frame clones and lacks some. The table shows approximately 320,000 clones, with around 90% occurring only once. The material sequenced was PBMCs or T cells enriched from blood (not recorded which). These receptors were collected from a man in his sixties who had recovered from COVID-19. Each CDR3 is given with its conserved first and last residue. The D gene is left open where the match is weak. Where a row states a size, it is once, few, many or the class of an expanded clone; other rows omit it.

TRBJ1-3,TRBV19,.,.,TGTGCCAGTAGTTTCGGGACTTCTGGAAACACCATATATTTT,CASSFGTSGNTIYF
TRBJ1-2,TRBV4-2,.,.,TGTGCCAGCAGCCAAGATTTGGAGTTTTATGGCTACACCTTC,CASSQDLEFYGYTF
TRBJ2-5,TRBV3-1/TRBV3-2,.,TRBD2,TGTGCCAGCAGCCAAGTTGGTAGCGGGAGGGCTCGGCGAGAGACCCAGTACTTC,CASSQVGSGRARRETQYF
TRBJ2-1,TRBV5-5,.,TRBD2,TGTGCCAGCAGCTTGTTTCTAGCGGGATCCTACAATGAGCAGTTCTTC,CASSLFLAGSYNEQFF
TRBJ1-3,TRBV2,.,.,TGTGCCAGCAGTCGGACAGTTTCTGGAAACACCATATATTTT,CASSRTVSGNTIYF
TRBJ2-5,TRBV5-1,.,TRBD1,TGCGCCAGCAGCTTATTGGGACAGGGGGCCCAAGAGACCCAGTACTTC,CASSLLGQGAQETQYF
TRBJ2-5,TRBV6-5,once,.,TGTGCCAGCAGACGGTCCTTGACACCTGCGGAGACCCAGTACTTC,CASRRSLTPAETQYF
TRBJ1-1,TRBV5-1,.,.,TGCGCCAGCAGCCTCAGTACGAACACTGAAGCTTTCTTT,CASSLSTNTEAFF
TRBJ2-3,TRBV12-3/TRBV12-4,.,.,TGTGCCAGCAGTTTTATAGATACGCAGTATTTT,CASSFIDTQYF
TRBJ2-7,TRBV4-1,once,TRBD2,TGCGCCAGCAGCCGCTGGGCTAGCGGGAGTGTGGTTGGCGAGCAGTACTTC,CASSRWASGSVVGEQYF
TRBJ1-5,TRBV6-5,.,.,TGTGCCAGCAGCCCGAGTCAGCCCCAGCATTTT,CASSPSQPQHF
TRBJ1-1,TRBV30,once,.,TGTGCCTGGAGCGTGAACACTGAAGCTTTCTTT,CAWSVNTEAFF
TRBJ1-3,TRBV3-1/TRBV3-2,.,.,TGTGCCAGCAGCCCTACTGGCTGGGGCCGTGGAAACACCATATATTTT,CASSPTGWGRGNTIYF
TRBJ2-1,TRBV19,.,.,TGTGCCAGTAGTATAGGGGGAGGTGGGCCCTACAATGAGCAGTTCTTC,CASSIGGGGPYNEQFF
TRBJ1-4,TRBV3-1/TRBV3-2,.,.,TGTGCCAGCAGCCAAGCCTCTTTGGGGGCCGGGGAAAAACTGTTTTTT,CASSQASLGAGEKLFF
TRBJ2-7,TRBV30,.,.,TGTGCCTGGAGTTCGGCCTACGAGCAGTACTTC,CAWSSAYEQYF
TRBJ1-3,TRBV7-8,once,TRBD1,TGTGCCAGCAGCCCTGGCGGGACAGTCGCTTTT,CASSPGGTVAF
TRBJ1-5,TRBV7-8,.,TRBD1,TGTGCCAGCAGCGCCGGACAGGGGATTAATTTTTTAGACCACAATCAGCCCCAGCATTTT,CASSAGQGINFLDHNQPQHF
TRBJ1-1,TRBV5-1,.,TRBD1,TGCGCCAGTGGTACTCTTGACAGGGGTACTGAAGCTTTCTTT,CASGTLDRGTEAFF
TRBJ2-1,TRBV4-1,many,TRBD2,TGCGCCAGCAGCCAAGGCGGGGGACTCTCCTACAATGAGCAGTTCTTC,CASSQGGGLSYNEQFF
TRBJ2-7,TRBV5-4,.,TRBD2,TGTGCCAGTGCACTAGCGGGGGCTCCCGAGCAGTACTTC,CASALAGAPEQYF
TRBJ2-6,TRBV4-1,.,TRBD1,TGCGCCAGCAGCCAAGGAGGGACAGGCGGTATCTCTGGGGCCAACGTCCTGACTTTC,CASSQGGTGGISGANVLTF